This TCR beta chain was observed in a study of blood T cell repertoires in COVID-19. Germline-derived CDR1 and CDR2 are KGHSH and LQKENI. V was pared by 2 bases and J by 4 bases, with 11 bases between. The CDR3 spans 14 residues. Generated by immunoSEQ multiplex PCR, the TCRdb table keeps only in-frame clones and is missing some. The table lists about 250,000 clones, 87% of them singletons, with roughly 2.6% in the top ten. The rearrangement joins TRBV18 to TRBJ1-1; D unclear. The sequence was collected from a woman between 25 and 40 years old with acute COVID-19. Sequences were obtained from PBMCs or T cells enriched from blood (not recorded which). The CDR3, as DNA: TGTGCCAGCTCACCAGAGGGTGGGAGCACTGAAGCTTTCTTT. Translating it yields CASSPEGGSTEAFF.